This T cell receptor beta chain was captured by sequencing in a study of T cell changes during pregnancy in multiple sclerosis. Germline CDR1 is MNHEY and CDR2 is SMNVEV (reference sequence). With V trimmed by 5 bases and J by 2 bases, 5 bases remained unmatched. CDR3 size: 16 residues. Assay: immunoSEQ multiplex PCR; the TCRdb copy retains only in-frame clones and omits some. The sample contains tens of thousands of clones, around 90% of which appear only once. Sample: peripheral blood, taken in the first trimester of pregnancy. The rearrangement uses TRBV27 and TRBJ2-3; TRBD2 aligns across 12 bases. The source of this sequence is a female donor in good health, enrolled as a control in a pregnancy study. CDR3 sequence: CASSPSGGDFTDTQYF. The CDR3 nucleotides read TGTGCCAGCAGTCCTAGCGGGGGGGACTTCACAGATACGCAGTATTTT.